Presented here are 2 T cell receptor beta chains from one specimen sequenced in a study of T cell changes during pregnancy in multiple sclerosis. Profiling relied on immunoSEQ multiplex PCR, and the TCRdb table lists in-frame clones only, not all of them. The sample consists of some 74,000 clones, more than 90% of them appearing once. Specimen: peripheral blood, collected after pregnancy. These receptors were taken from a female donor in good health, enrolled as a control in a pregnancy study.

The chain links TRBV7-6 to TRBJ2-1; D gene uncertain. V lost 2 bases, J lost 0 bases, and 8 bases lay in between. The CDR3 is 15 amino acids. Germline lookup yields CDR1 SGHVS and CDR2 FNYEAQ. The CDR3 spells CASSLSVPSYNEQFF. The CDR3 region has the DNA TGTGCCAGCAGCTTATCAGTCCCCTCCTACAATGAGCAGTTCTTC.

The chain carries TRBV5-1 and TRBJ2-7; TRBD2 aligns across 16 bases. This CDR3 spans 16 amino acids. Germline V gene sequence: CDR1 SGHRS, CDR2 YFSETQ. Trimming removed 4 bases from V and 5 bases from J; junction bases left unmatched: 6. The CDR3 nucleotides are TGCGCCAGCAGCCCCACGGGACTAGCGGGGGGGGACGAGCAGTACTTC. Its translation: CASSPTGLAGGDEQYF.